This T cell receptor (beta chain) was sequenced during a study of T-cell memory formation after mild COVID-19. Study-wide background: In these data, TCR clusters were largely donor specific.

Each CDR3 protein is one row after TCRdb ran MiXCR on the 5' RACE reads. The table shows 380,000 or so distinct CDR3 sequences, with about 15% occurring only once. V lost 2 bases to trimming and J lost 10 bases; unmatched junction nucleotides: 5. The CDR3 spans 15 residues. Germline CDR1 MGHRA, CDR2 YSYEKL. The chain employs TRBV4-1 and TRBJ2-1; TRBD2 matches 13 bases. Specimen: PBMCs or a T cell subset sorted from them (not recorded which). This receptor was identified in a man aged 18 to 29 who had mild COVID-19 (a few samples of this study predate the infection). Cell type and time point are not known. CDR3 DNA: TGCGCCAGCAGCCAAAGACTAGCGGGGGGCTCCGAGCAGTTCTTC. Its translation is CASSQRLAGGSEQFF.